This is a list of T cell receptor beta chains from one sample in a study of cytomegalovirus exposure and HLA in healthy donors. Some clones are missing from TCRdb's copy, which holds only in-frame ones; the method was immunoSEQ multiplex PCR. The sample includes about 86,000 clones, approximately 70% of them seen just once. Sample: PBMCs. The receptor set was obtained from a man aged 60-69 years in good health and CMV-seronegative. Both conserved end residues are part of each CDR3. D genes are given only for firm matches. Clone sizes are given selectively: once, few, many, or a class where the clone is expanded.

V gene	clone size	D gene	J gene	CDR3 protein	CDR3 DNA
TRBV7-9	NA	NA	TRBJ2-7	CASSLMVSSYEQYF	TGTGCCAGCAGCTTAATGGTGAGCTCCTACGAGCAGTACTTC
TRBV2	NA	NA	TRBJ1-1	CASTTENTEAFF	TGTGCCAGCACTACAGAAAACACTGAAGCTTTCTTT
TRBV29-1	NA	NA	TRBJ1-3	CSAGDSSGNTIYF	TGCAGCGCGGGAGACTCGTCTGGAAACACCATATATTTT
TRBV28	NA	TRBD1	TRBJ1-5	CASPPTTGTGGESQPQHF	TGTGCCAGCCCACCGACCACCGGGACAGGGGGCGAAAGTCAGCCCCAGCATTTT
TRBV19	once	TRBD1	TRBJ2-7	CASRGQGKAYEQYF	TGTGCCAGTAGGGGACAGGGGAAGGCCTACGAGCAGTACTTC
TRBV4-1	NA	NA	TRBJ2-5	CASSQDPQEETQYF	TGCGCCAGCAGCCAAGATCCCCAGGAAGAGACCCAGTACTTC
TRBV6-5	NA	TRBD2	TRBJ2-7	CASSYSAGGPGEQYF	TGTGCCAGCAGTTACTCGGCGGGAGGGCCTGGCGAGCAGTACTTC
TRBV5-1	NA	TRBD1	TRBJ2-2	CASSFQGATGELFF	TGCGCCAGCAGCTTCCAGGGGGCCACCGGGGAGCTGTTTTTT
TRBV27	NA	TRBD2	TRBJ2-4	CASRSPSGGVNIQYF	TGTGCCAGCAGATCACCTAGCGGGGGTGTAAACATTCAGTACTTC
TRBV12-5	few	TRBD2	TRBJ2-1	CASGLVTGTSTHEQFF	TGTGCTAGTGGTTTGGTAACCGGGACTAGTACCCATGAGCAGTTCTTC
TRBV6-6	NA	NA	TRBJ2-5	CASSLTSPQETQYF	TGTGCCAGCAGTCTTACCAGTCCACAAGAGACCCAGTACTTC
TRBV29-1	NA	NA	TRBJ1-1	CSVVSTWGGRQNTEAFF	TGCAGCGTTGTTAGTACATGGGGGGGGAGGCAGAACACTGAAGCTTTCTTT
TRBV5-1	once	NA	TRBJ1-1	CASSLTGTEAFF	TGCGCCAGCAGCTTGACGGGCACTGAAGCTTTCTTT
TRBV27	NA	TRBD2	TRBJ2-7	CASSTPGTSGRYEQYF	TGTGCCAGCAGCACCCCAGGGACTAGCGGGAGATACGAGCAGTACTTC
TRBV10-3	NA	TRBD1	TRBJ2-7	CAISDPGQGSGKKYF	TGTGCCATCAGTGATCCGGGACAGGGTTCGGGAAAGAAATACTTC
TRBV5-4	NA	NA	TRBJ1-4	CASSLAGYRGNEKLFF	TGTGCCAGCAGCTTGGCCGGGTATAGGGGCAATGAAAAACTGTTTTTT
TRBV28	NA	NA	TRBJ1-1	CASGGVTEAFF	TGTGCCAGTGGCGGGGTGACTGAAGCTTTCTTT
TRBV6-1	once	NA	TRBJ2-3	CASSEVWGVTDTQYF	TGTGCCAGCAGTGAAGTATGGGGGGTCACAGATACGCAGTATTTT
TRBV7-8	NA	TRBD1	TRBJ2-7	CASSLQGGPYEQYF	TGTGCCAGCAGCCTACAGGGGGGACCCTACGAGCAGTACTTC
TRBV28	NA	NA	TRBJ2-3	CASSLQGVRGTDTQYF	TGTGCCAGCAGTTTACAAGGCGTTCGGGGCACAGATACGCAGTATTTT
TRBV30	few	NA	TRBJ1-1	CAWTRDYNTEAFF	TGTGCCTGGACCCGGGACTATAACACTGAAGCTTTCTTT
TRBV11-2	NA	TRBD1	TRBJ1-2	CASSPNRDRLGYTF	TGTGCCAGCAGCCCTAACCGGGACAGACTTGGCTACACCTTC
TRBV6-1	NA	NA	TRBJ1-2	CASSEKLNYGYTF	TGTGCCAGCAGTGAAAAATTAAACTATGGCTACACCTTC
TRBV2	once	TRBD1	TRBJ1-2	CASSAQQGYGYTF	TGTGCCAGCAGTGCACAACAGGGGTATGGCTACACCTTC
TRBV6-1	few	NA	TRBJ2-2	CASRPGDTGELFF	TGTGCCAGCCGGCCAGGGGACACCGGGGAGCTGTTTTTT
TRBV6-5	NA	NA	TRBJ2-7	CASSPQTYEQYF	TGTGCCAGCAGCCCTCAGACCTACGAGCAGTACTTC
TRBV9	NA	TRBD2	TRBJ2-7	CASSAGLASYEQYF	TGTGCCAGCAGCGCGGGACTAGCTTCCTACGAGCAGTACTTC
TRBV28	NA	NA	TRBJ2-7	CASSFRFYEQYF	TGTGCCAGCAGTTTTCGGTTCTACGAGCAGTACTTC
TRBV5-5	NA	NA	TRBJ2-7	CASSLHREGEQYF	TGTGCCAGCAGCTTGCACAGGGAGGGCGAGCAGTACTTC
TRBV7-6	NA	NA	TRBJ2-1	CASSLGPTGKNEQFF	TGTGCCAGCAGCTTAGGGCCGACGGGGAAGAATGAGCAGTTCTTC
TRBV19	NA	NA	TRBJ1-1	CASSMYGNTEAFF	TGTGCCAGTAGTATGTACGGGAACACTGAAGCTTTCTTT